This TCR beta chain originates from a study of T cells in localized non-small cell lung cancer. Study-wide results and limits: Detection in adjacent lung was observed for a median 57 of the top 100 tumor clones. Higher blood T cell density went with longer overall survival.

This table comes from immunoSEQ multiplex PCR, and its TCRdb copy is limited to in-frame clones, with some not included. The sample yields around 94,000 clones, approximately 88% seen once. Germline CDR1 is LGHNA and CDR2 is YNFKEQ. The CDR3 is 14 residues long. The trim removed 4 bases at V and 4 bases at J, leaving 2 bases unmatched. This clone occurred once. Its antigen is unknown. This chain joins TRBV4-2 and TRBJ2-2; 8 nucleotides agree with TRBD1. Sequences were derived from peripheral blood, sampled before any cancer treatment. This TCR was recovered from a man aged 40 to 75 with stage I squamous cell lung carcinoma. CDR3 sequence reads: CASSPTGGTGELFF. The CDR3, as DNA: TGTGCCAGCAGCCCCACAGGGGGCACCGGGGAGCTGTTTTTT.